The 3 T cell receptor beta chains below were found in one sample sequenced in a study of long-term antiretroviral therapy in people with HIV. Run at survey level, the immunoSEQ assay was version v3.0. Repertoires were generated with immunoSEQ multiplex PCR, while TCRdb's copy carries only in-frame clones and drops some. The table lists 30,000 or so clones, around 85% of them singletons. The sample consisted of unsorted PBMCs, taken 0.8 years before starting antiretroviral therapy. The receptors derive from a man aged 18 to 30 with HIV.

This clone was recorded once. V is TRBV9 and J is TRBJ2-7; 9 bases are a match to TRBD2. The CDR3 is made up of 14 amino acids. V dropped 3 bases and J dropped 2; count of bases not matched to a gene: 3. CDR1 is SGDLS, CDR2 YYNGEE, per germline. CDR3 sequence (DNA): TGTGCCAGCAGCGAGGGACTAGCTCCCTACGAGCAGTACTTC. Encoded protein: CASSEGLAPYEQYF.

V and J are TRBV30 and TRBJ2-1; D gene uncertain. This CDR3 comprises 13 residues. Looked up from germline, CDR1 is GTSNPN and CDR2 is SVGIG (reference sequence). V lost 5 bases, J lost 0 bases, and 8 bases lay in between. CDR3 sequence: CAWQAVSYNEQFF. The CDR3 DNA sequence: TGTGCCTGGCAGGCTGTCTCCTACAATGAGCAGTTCTTC.

CDR3 bases: TGTGCCAGCAGCTCAGACGGACGGTATGGCTACACCTTC. This sequence encodes CASSSDGRYGYTF. The V call is TRBV9, the J call TRBJ1-2, with D uncertain. This CDR3 is built from 13 residues. CDR1 is SGDLS and CDR2 is YYNGEE in the germline V gene. Between the trimmed V and J ends, which lost 4 bases and 5 bases, there was a span of 12 bases. The whole variable domain, filled in from reference TRBV9 and TRBJ1-2, reads DSGVTQTPKHLITATGQRVTLRCSPRSGDLSVYWYQQSLDQGLQFLIQYYNGEERAKGNILERFSAQQFPDLHSELNLSSLELGDSALYFCASSSDGRYGYTFGSGTRLTVV.